What follows describes a single T cell receptor (beta chain). Its antigen is still unknown. No base quality information exists; no much larger clone differs at one position. TCR beta CDR3 regions were sequenced from DNA using the immunoSEQ Assay. The original methods were these. To compute T cell density, TCR beta template counts were normalized to usable DNA, which was estimated by amplifying housekeeping genes. Richness was estimated using the preseqR package, with extrapolation to 400,000 templates for PBMC samples and to 120,000 templates for tissue samples. Clonality was taken to be one minus Pielou's evenness. To identify tissue-enriched TCRs, differential abundance testing was run on productive amino-acid clonotypes with a minimum total count of 5 and an alpha of 0.1. The Jaccard Index and the Morisita Overlap Index were used to measure how much the repertoires overlapped between compartments. TCR beta CDR3s were clustered by GLIPH together with public tetramer-defined viral CDR3s, and at least three viral sequences plus V-gene enrichment were required for viral motifs. The table comes from immuneACCESS by way of TCRdb, which keeps in-frame sequences with V and J called. Part of the clones is missing from these tables; in studies checked, under half for an unresolved V gene and the rest for unknown reasons. V, J and clone size were drawn from that table, and D and trimming were deduced from the DNA. Present in this sample are tens of thousands of clones, 81% of which were seen just once. The ten largest account for less than 9.5% of the sample.

The data belong to a study of T cells in localized non-small cell lung cancer (dated by TCRdb to the early 2020s). In the study overall: The study analyzed T cell repertoires of over 200 early-stage NSCLC patients, comparing tumors and uninvolved tumor-adjacent lungs. The cohort comprised around 250 treatment-naïve NSCLC patients with resected, localized lung tumors. A mean age of 66.3 years was recorded for the NSCLC patients, of whom under 150 were male and 90 to 110 were female. Broad study findings and their caveats: Of the top 100 tumor clones, a median of roughly 53 were detected in paired uninvolved adjacent lung; approximately 28 were also among that lung's top 100. Because multi-region tumor sequencing was not performed, intratumor heterogeneity could not be ruled out. Because the study design was exploratory, TCR variables were selected using unadjusted p-values without false-discovery rate correction. Longer overall survival was associated with higher blood T cell density, whereas shorter survival was associated with higher adjacent-lung clonality. Uninvolved tumor-adjacent lung showed the highest T cell clonality, higher than tumor, which suggests more focused antigenic responses in the adjacent lung.

At diagnosis, tumor, uninvolved tumor-adjacent lung and peripheral blood were collected and then preserved as a mix of FFPE and fresh-frozen material. Blood samples were analyzed as peripheral blood mononuclear cells for TCR repertoire profiling. CDR1 SGHDN and CDR2 FVKESK were looked up in the germline V gene. The CDR3 starts with the cysteine, ends with the phenylalanine, and has 12 residues. Solely the CDR3 DNA is kept, with 36 bases framed from the first base. The junction carries 12 bases between V and J, which are trimmed by 6 bases and 6 bases respectively. The TCR comes from an older male donor with stage II lung adenocarcinoma. The sequence is built from TRBV14 and TRBJ2-7; the D gene is perhaps TRBD2, from 5 matching bases. Sequenced here: peripheral blood mononuclear cells, sampled before any cancer treatment. The DNA reads as follows: TGTGCCAGCAGACCCGGTCGGGGCGAGCAGTACTTC. It translates as CASRPGRGEQYF.